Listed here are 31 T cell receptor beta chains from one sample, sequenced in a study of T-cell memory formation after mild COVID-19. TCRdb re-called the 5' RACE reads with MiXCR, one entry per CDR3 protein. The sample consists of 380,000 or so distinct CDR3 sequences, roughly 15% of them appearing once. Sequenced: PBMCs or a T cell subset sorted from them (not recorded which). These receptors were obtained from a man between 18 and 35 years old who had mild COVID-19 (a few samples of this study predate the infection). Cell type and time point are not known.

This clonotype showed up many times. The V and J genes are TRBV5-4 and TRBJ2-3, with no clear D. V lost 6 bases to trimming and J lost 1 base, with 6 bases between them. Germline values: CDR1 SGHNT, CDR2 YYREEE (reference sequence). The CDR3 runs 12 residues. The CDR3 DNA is TGTGCCAGCAACTCCGGCACAGATACGCAGTATTTT. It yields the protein CASNSGTDTQYF.

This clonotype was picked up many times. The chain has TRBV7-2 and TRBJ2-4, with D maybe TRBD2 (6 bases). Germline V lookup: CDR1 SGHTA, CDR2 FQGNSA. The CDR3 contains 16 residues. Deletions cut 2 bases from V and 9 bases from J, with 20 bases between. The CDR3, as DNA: TGTGCCAGCAGCTTAAGAGGAGCGCTCGGGGGTAGCATTCAGTACTTC. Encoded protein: CASSLRGALGGSIQYF.

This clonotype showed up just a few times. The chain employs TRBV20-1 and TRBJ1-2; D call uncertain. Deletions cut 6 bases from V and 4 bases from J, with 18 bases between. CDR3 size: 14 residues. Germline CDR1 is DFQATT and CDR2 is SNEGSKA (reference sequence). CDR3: CSALVVEGFYGYTF. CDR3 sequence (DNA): TGCAGTGCCCTAGTGGTAGAGGGTTTCTATGGCTACACCTTC.

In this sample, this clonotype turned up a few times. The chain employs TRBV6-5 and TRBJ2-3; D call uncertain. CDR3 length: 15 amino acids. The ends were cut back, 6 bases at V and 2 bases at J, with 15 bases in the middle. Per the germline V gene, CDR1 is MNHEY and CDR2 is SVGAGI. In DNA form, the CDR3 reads TGTGCCAGCAGCAGAAAGGGCGGCACCACAGATACGCAGTATTTT. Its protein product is CASSRKGGTTDTQYF.

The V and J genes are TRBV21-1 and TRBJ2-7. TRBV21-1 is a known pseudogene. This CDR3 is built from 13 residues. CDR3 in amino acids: CASSKEGPYEQYV. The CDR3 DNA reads TGTGCCAGCAGCAAAGAGGGGCCCTACGAGCAGTACGTC.

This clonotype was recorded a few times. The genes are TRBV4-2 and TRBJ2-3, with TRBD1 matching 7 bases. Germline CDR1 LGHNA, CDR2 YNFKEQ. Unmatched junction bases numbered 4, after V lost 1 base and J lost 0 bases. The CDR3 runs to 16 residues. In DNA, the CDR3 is TGTGCCAGCAGCCAAGCAACAGGGGTTAGCACAGATACGCAGTATTTT. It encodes CASSQATGVSTDTQYF.

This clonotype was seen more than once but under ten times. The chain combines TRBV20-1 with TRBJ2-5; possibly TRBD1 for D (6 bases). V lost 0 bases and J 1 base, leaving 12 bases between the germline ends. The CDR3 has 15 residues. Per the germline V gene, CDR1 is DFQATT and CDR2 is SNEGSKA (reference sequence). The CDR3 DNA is TGCAGTGCTAGAGATATTCCAGGGGCCCAAGAGACCCAGTACTTC. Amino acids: CSARDIPGAQETQYF.

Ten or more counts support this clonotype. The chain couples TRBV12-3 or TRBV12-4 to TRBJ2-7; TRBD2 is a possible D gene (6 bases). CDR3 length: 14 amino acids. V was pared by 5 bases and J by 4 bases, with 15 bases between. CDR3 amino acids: CASSLAGNGYEQYF. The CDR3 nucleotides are TGTGCCAGCAGTCTCGCGGGGAATGGATACGAGCAGTACTTC.

The CDR3 sequence: CASSSGGTATNEKLFF. The CDR3 DNA reads TGTGCCAGCAGTTCAGGGGGCACAGCAACTAATGAAAAACTGTTTTTT. The gene calls are TRBV28 and TRBJ1-4, with 8 bases matching TRBD1. V was clipped by 4 bases and J by 0 bases; unmatched bases: 4. The CDR3 runs 16 residues. Germline V gene lookup returns CDR1 MDHEN and CDR2 SYDVKM. The variable domain in full, with the rest retrieved from reference TRBV28 and TRBJ1-4, is DVKVTQSSRYLVKRTGEKVFLECVQDMDHENMFWYRQDPGLGLRLIYFSYDVKMKEKGDIPEGYSVSREKKERFSLILESASTNQTSMYLCASSSGGTATNEKLFFGSGTQLSVL.

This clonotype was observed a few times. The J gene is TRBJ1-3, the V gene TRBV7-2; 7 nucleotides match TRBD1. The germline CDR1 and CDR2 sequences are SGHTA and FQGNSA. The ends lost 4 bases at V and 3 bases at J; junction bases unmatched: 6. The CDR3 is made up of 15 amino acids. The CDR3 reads CASSSTGVGGNTIYF. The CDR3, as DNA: TGTGCCAGCAGCTCCACAGGGGTGGGTGGAAACACCATATATTTT. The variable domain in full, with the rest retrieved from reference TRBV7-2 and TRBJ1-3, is GAGVSQSPSNKVTEKGKDVELRCDPISGHTALYWYRQSLGQGLEFLIYFQGNSAPDKSGLPSDRFSAERTGGSVSTLTIQRTQQEDSAVYLCASSSTGVGGNTIYFGEGSWLTVV.

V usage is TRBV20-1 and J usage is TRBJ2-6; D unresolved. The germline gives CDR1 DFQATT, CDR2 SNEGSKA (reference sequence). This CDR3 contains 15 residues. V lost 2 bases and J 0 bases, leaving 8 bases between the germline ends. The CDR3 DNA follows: TGCAGTGCTAGATTGCTGAGCTCTGGGGCCAACGTCCTGACTTTC. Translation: CSARLLSSGANVLTF.

The CDR3, as DNA: TGCGCCAGCAGCATACAGGGAGGCGGCACTGAAGCTTTCTTT. This translates into CASSIQGGGTEAFF. The V and J genes are TRBV5-1 and TRBJ1-1; a weak D match, TRBD1 (6 bases). This CDR3 is 14 amino acids long. V was cut by 4 bases and J by 4 bases, with 14 bases left in between. Germline assignment: CDR1 SGHRS and CDR2 YFSETQ.

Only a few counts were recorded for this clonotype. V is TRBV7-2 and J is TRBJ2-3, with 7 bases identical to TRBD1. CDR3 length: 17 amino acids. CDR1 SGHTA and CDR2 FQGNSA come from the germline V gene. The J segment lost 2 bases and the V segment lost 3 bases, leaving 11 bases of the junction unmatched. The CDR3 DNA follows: TGTGCCAGCAGCTTGTGGGGAACGGGACAGACCACAGATACGCAGTATTTT. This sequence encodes CASSLWGTGQTTDTQYF. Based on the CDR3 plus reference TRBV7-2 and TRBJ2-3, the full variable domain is GAGVSQSPSNKVTEKGKDVELRCDPISGHTALYWYRQSLGQGLEFLIYFQGNSAPDKSGLPSDRFSAERTGGSVSTLTIQRTQQEDSAVYLCASSLWGTGQTTDTQYFGPGTRLTVL.

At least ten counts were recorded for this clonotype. The CDR3 loop is CSVGGAGETQYF. DNA of the CDR3: TGCAGCGTTGGAGGGGCGGGCGAGACCCAGTACTTC. V is TRBV29-1 and J is TRBJ2-5; perhaps D is TRBD1 or TRBD2 (5 bases each). Trimming took off 4 bases at V and 5 bases at J, with 11 bases between the two ends. The germline V gene has CDR1 SQVTM and CDR2 ANQGSEA. This CDR3 contains 12 residues.

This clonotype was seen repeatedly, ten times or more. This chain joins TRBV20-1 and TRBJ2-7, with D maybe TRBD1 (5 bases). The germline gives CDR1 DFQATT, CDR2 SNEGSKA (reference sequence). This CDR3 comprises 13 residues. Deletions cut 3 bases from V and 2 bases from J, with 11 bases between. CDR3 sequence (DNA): TGCAGTGCTAGCTCCGACAGAACCTACGAGCAGTACGTC. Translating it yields CSASSDRTYEQYV.

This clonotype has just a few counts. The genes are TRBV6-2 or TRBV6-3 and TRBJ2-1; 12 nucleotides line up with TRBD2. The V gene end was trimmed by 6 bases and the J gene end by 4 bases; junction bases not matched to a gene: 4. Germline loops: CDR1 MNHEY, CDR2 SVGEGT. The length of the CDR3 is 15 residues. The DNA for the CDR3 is TGTGCCAGCAGGCACACTAGCGGGGGGTACAATGAGCAGTTCTTC. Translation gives CASRHTSGGYNEQFF.

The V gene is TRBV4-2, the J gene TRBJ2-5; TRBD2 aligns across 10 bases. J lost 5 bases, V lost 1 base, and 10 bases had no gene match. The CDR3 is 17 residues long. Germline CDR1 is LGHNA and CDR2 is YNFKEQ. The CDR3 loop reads CASSQVSGGLRAETQYF. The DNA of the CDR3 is TGTGCCAGCAGCCAAGTTAGCGGGGGGCTCCGGGCGGAGACCCAGTACTTC.

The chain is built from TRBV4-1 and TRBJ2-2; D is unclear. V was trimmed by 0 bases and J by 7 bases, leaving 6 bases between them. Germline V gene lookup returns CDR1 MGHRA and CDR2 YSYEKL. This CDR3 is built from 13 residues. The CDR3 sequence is CASSQDNGGELFF. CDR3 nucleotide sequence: TGCGCCAGCAGCCAAGATAACGGCGGGGAGCTGTTTTTT.

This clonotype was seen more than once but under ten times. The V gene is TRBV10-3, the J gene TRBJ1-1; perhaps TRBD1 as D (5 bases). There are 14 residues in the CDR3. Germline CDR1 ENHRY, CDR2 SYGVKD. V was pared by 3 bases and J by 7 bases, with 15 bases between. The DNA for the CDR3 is TGTGCCATCAGTGATCACGGGAGGGGTAATGAAGCTTTCTTT. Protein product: CAISDHGRGNEAFF.

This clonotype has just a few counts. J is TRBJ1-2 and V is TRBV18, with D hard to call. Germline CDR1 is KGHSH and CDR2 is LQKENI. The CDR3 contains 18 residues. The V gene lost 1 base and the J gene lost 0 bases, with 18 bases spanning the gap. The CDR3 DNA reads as TGTGCCAGCTCACCACAGGCTCGGGGTTCATTCCCTAACTATGGCTACACCTTC. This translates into CASSPQARGSFPNYGYTF. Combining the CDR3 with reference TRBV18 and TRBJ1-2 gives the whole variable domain NAGVMQNPRHLVRRRGQEARLRCSPMKGHSHVYWYRQLPEEGLKFMVYLQKENIIDESGMPKERFSAEFPKEGPSILRIQQVVRGDSAAYFCASSPQARGSFPNYGYTFGSGTRLTVV.

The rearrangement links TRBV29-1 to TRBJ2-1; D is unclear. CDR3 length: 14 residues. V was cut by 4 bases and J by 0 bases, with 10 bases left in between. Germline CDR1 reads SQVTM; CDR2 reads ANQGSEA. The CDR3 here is CSVVTESSYNEQFF. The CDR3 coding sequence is TGCAGCGTTGTAACAGAGAGCTCCTACAATGAGCAGTTCTTC.

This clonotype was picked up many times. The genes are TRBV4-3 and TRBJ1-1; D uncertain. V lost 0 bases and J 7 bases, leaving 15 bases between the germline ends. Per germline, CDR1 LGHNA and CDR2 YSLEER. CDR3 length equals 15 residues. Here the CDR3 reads CASSQDISGSSEAFF. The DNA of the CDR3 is TGCGCCAGCAGCCAAGATATTTCTGGGAGCAGTGAAGCTTTCTTT.

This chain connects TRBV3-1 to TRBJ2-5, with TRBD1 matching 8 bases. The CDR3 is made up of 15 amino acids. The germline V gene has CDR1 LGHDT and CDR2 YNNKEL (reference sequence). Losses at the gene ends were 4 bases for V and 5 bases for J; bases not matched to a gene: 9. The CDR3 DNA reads TGTGCCAGCAGCCGACCCGGGACAGGATGGGAGACCCAGTACTTC. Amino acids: CASSRPGTGWETQYF.

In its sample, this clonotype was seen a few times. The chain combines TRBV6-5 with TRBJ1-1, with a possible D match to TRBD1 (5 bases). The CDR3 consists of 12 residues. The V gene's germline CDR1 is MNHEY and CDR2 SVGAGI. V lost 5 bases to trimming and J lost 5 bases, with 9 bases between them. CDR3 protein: CASSRQRTEAFF. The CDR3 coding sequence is TGTGCCAGCAGTCGACAGAGAACTGAAGCTTTCTTT.

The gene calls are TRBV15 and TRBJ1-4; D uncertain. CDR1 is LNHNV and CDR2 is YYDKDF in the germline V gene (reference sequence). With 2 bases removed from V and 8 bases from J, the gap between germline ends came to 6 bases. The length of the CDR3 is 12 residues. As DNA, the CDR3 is TGTGCCACCAGCAGATTCGAGGAAAAACTGTTTTTT. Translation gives CATSRFEEKLFF. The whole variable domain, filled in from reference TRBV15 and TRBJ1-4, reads DAMVIQNPRYQVTQFGKPVTLSCSQTLNHNVMYWYQQKSSQAPKLLFHYYDKDFNNEADTPDNFQSRRPNTSFCFLDIRSPGLGDTAMYLCATSRFEEKLFFGSGTQLSVL.

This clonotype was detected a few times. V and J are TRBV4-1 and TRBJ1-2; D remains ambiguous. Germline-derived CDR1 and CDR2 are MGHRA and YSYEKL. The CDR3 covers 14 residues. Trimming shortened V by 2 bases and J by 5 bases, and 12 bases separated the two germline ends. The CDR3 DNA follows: TGCGCCAGCAGCCAACCCAACTTCGAATATGGCTACACCTTC. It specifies CASSQPNFEYGYTF.

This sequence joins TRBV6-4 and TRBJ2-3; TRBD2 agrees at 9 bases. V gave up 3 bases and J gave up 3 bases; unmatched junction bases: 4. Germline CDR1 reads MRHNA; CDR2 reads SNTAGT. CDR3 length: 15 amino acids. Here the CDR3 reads CASSERGGATDTQYF. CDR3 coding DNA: TGTGCCAGCAGTGAGCGCGGGGGGGCAACAGATACGCAGTATTTT.

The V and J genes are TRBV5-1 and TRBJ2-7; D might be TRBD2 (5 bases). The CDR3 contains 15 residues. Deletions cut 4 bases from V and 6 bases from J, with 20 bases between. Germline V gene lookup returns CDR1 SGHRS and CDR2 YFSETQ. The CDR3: CASSVGEPTFREQYF. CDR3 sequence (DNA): TGCGCCAGCAGCGTCGGGGAACCGACATTCCGCGAGCAGTACTTC.

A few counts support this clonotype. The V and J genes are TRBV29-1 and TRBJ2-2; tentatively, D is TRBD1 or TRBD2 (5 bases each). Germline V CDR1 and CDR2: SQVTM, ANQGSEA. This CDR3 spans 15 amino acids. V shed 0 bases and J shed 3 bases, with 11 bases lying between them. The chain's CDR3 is CSVEDGAADTGELFF. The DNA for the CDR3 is TGCAGCGTTGAAGACGGGGCGGCAGACACCGGGGAGCTGTTTTTT.

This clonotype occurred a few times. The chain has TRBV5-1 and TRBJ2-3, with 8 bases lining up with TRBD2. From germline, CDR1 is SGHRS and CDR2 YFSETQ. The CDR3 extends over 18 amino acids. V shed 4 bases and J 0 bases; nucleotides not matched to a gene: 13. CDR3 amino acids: CASSQMGRGGPSTDTQYF. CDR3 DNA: TGCGCCAGCAGCCAAATGGGCCGGGGGGGCCCTAGCACAGATACGCAGTATTTT. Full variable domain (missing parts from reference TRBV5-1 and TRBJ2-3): KAGVTQTPRYLIKTRGQQVTLSCSPISGHRSVSWYQQTPGQGLQFLFEYFSETQRNKGNFPGRFSGRQFSNSRSEMNVSTLELGDSALYLCASSQMGRGGPSTDTQYFGPGTRLTVL.

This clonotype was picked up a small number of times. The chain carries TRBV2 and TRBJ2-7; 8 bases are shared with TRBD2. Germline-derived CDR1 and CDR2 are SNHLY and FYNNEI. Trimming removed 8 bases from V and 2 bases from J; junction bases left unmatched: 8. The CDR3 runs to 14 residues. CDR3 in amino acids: CASCGTRETYEQYF. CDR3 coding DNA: TGTGCCAGCTGCGGGACTAGGGAAACCTACGAGCAGTACTTC. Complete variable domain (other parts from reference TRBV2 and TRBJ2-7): EPEVTQTPSHQVTQMGQEVILRCVPISNHLYFYWYRQILGQKVEFLVSFYNNEISEKSEIFDDQFSVERPDGSNFTLKIRSTKLEDSAMYFCASCGTRETYEQYFGPGTRLTVT.